This passage covers 10 T cell receptor beta chains from one sample sequenced in a study of blood T cell repertoires in COVID-19. Sequenced by immunoSEQ multiplex PCR; TCRdb stores in-frame clones only, minus some. The sample holds 70,000 or so clones; more than 85% are singletons and the top ten take around 4.2%. Material: peripheral blood. All receptors come from a man in his sixties or seventies with active COVID-19.

The chain couples TRBV30 to TRBJ2-7; the D gene is possibly TRBD1 (6 bases). Trimming left V 1 base short and J 3 bases short, with 7 bases between. Germline assignment: CDR1 GTSNPN and CDR2 SVGIG (reference sequence). The CDR3 consists of 12 residues. CDR3 nucleotide sequence: TGTGCCTGGAGTGGGGGGCTCTACGAGCAGTACTTC. It codes for CAWSGGLYEQYF.

For the CDR3, the DNA is TGTGCCTGGACCCCAGGCGAACTAGTCGATGAGCAGTTCTTC. This sequence encodes CAWTPGELVDEQFF. The V and J genes are TRBV30 and TRBJ2-1, with a possible D match to TRBD2 (5 bases). V was pared by 4 bases and J by 8 bases, with 18 bases between. The CDR3 totals 14 residues. CDR1 and CDR2 (germline): GTSNPN, SVGIG (reference sequence).

The chain employs TRBV3-1 (or the pseudogene TRBV3-2) and TRBJ2-7; 10 nucleotides align to TRBD2. Looked up from germline, CDR1 is LGHDT and CDR2 is YNNKEL (reference sequence). V was clipped by 0 bases and J by 3 bases; unmatched bases: 8. There are 17 residues in the CDR3. The CDR3 sequence is CASSQDRGSGRFYEQYF. The DNA of the CDR3 is TGTGCCAGCAGCCAAGATCGGGGTAGCGGGAGGTTCTACGAGCAGTACTTC.

The rearrangement uses TRBV28 and TRBJ2-1; possible D gene TRBD1, 6 bases. CDR1 is MDHEN and CDR2 is SYDVKM in the germline V gene. The ends were cut back, 7 bases at V and 10 bases at J, with 17 bases in the middle. This CDR3 is 13 amino acids long. Written as DNA, the CDR3 is TGTGCCAGCACCGACCTCAGTGGGGGCGAGCAGTTCTTC. Its protein is CASTDLSGGEQFF.

J is TRBJ2-6 and V is TRBV28, with TRBD2 as a possible D gene (7 bases). CDR1 is MDHEN, CDR2 SYDVKM, per germline. V lost 5 bases and J 4 bases, leaving 12 bases between the germline ends. The CDR3 totals 15 residues. This CDR3 reads CASSGRGAGANVLTF. The CDR3 DNA reads as TGTGCCAGCAGTGGACGGGGGGCCGGGGCCAACGTCCTGACTTTC.

This sequence joins TRBV19 and TRBJ1-2; D is unresolved. Germline values: CDR1 LNHDA, CDR2 SQIVND (reference sequence). The CDR3 is 13 amino acids. V dropped 3 bases and J dropped 9 bases, with 14 bases sitting between them. The chain's CDR3 is CASSMLGGPRYTF. CDR3 DNA: TGTGCCAGTAGTATGCTGGGCGGGCCCCGCTACACCTTC.

This sequence joins TRBV3-1 (or the pseudogene TRBV3-2) and TRBJ2-1; 10 bases are a match to TRBD2. Germline V lookup: CDR1 LGHDT, CDR2 YNNKEL (reference sequence). The J segment lost 9 bases and the V segment lost 8 bases, leaving 10 bases of the junction unmatched. This CDR3 region has 14 residues. CDR3 nucleotide sequence: TGTGCCAGCGGAAGGAGCGGGAGGGGGAGTGAGCAGTTCTTC. The encoded protein is CASGRSGRGSEQFF.

The chain couples TRBV19 to TRBJ2-1, with 8 bases fitting TRBD2. There are 15 residues in the CDR3. The germline V gene has CDR1 LNHDA and CDR2 SQIVND (reference sequence). Trimming cost V 0 bases and J 2 bases; bases outside gene matches: 0. The CDR3 DNA reads TGTGCCAGTAGTATAGATAGCGGGACCTACAATGAGCAGTTCTTC. Translation: CASSIDSGTYNEQFF.

The chain carries TRBV18 and TRBJ1-4, with D possibly matching TRBD1 (5 bases). The germline V gene encodes CDR1 KGHSH and CDR2 LQKENI. Trimming removed 7 bases at V and 3 bases at J, with 9 bases between. This CDR3 has 13 residues. The CDR3 nucleotides are TGTGCCAGCTGCAGGGTGGCTAATGAAAAACTGTTTTTT. This codes for CASCRVANEKLFF.

J is TRBJ2-2 and V is TRBV18; 7 nucleotides match TRBD2. Germline V lookup: CDR1 KGHSH, CDR2 LQKENI. CDR3 length equals 16 residues. The J segment lost 6 bases and the V segment lost 1 base, leaving 8 bases of the junction unmatched. This CDR3 reads CASSPRAGASSGELFF. The CDR3 nucleotides are TGTGCCAGCTCACCACGGGCGGGAGCGTCGTCCGGGGAGCTGTTTTTT.